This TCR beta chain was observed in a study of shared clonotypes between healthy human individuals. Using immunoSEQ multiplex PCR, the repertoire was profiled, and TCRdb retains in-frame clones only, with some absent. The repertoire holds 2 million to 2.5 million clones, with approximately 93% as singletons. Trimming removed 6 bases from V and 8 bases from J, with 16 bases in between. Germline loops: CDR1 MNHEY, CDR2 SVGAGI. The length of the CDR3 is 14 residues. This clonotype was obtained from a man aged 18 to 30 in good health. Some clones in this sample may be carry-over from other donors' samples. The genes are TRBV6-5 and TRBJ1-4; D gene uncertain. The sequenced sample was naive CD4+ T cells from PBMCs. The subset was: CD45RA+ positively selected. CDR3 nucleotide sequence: TGTGCCAGCAGCATGGTCCGCTCGGAGGAAAAACTGTTTTTT. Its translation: CASSMVRSEEKLFF.